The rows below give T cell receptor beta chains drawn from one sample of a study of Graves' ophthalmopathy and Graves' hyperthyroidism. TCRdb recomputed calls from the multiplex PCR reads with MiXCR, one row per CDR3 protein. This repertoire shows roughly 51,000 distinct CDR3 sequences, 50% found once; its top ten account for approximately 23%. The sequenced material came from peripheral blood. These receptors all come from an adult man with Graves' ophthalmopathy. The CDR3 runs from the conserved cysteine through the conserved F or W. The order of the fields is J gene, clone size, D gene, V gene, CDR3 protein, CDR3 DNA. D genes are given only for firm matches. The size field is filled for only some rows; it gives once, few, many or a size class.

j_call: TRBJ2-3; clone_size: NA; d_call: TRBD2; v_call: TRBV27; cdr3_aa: CASSLKTSGRTDTQYF; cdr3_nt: TGTGCCAGCAGTTTAAAGACTAGCGGGAGGACAGATACGCAGTATTTT
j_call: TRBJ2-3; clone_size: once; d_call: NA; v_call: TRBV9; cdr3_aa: CASTDRTEKGGTDTQYF; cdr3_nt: TGTGCCAGCACCGACAGGACTGAGAAGGGGGGCACAGATACGCAGTATTTT
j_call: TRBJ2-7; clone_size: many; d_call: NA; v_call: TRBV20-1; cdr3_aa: CSAKWGSGGGYEQYF; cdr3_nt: TGCAGTGCTAAATGGGGAAGTGGTGGGGGATACGAGCAGTACTTC
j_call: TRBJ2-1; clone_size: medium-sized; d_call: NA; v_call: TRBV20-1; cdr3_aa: CSARDPRLSYNEQFF; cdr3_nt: TGCAGTGCTAGAGATCCCCGGCTCTCCTACAATGAGCAGTTCTTC
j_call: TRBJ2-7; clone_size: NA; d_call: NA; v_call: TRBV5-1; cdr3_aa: CASSSEPGLIYEQYF; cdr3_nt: TGCGCCAGCAGCTCAGAACCGGGACTCATCTACGAGCAGTACTTC
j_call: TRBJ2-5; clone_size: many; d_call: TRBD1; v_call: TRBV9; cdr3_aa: CASSRGQGLQETQYF; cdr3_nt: TGTGCCAGCAGCCGGGGACAGGGACTTCAAGAGACCCAGTACTTC
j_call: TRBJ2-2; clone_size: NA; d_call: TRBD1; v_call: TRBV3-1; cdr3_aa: CASGLRTGLNTGELFF; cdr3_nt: TGTGCCAGCGGCCTCCGGACAGGGTTAAACACCGGGGAGCTGTTTTTT
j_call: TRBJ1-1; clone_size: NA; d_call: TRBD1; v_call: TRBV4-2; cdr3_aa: CASSTRQGTPLNTEAFF; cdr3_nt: TGTGCCAGCAGTACGAGACAGGGAACCCCCTTGAACACTGAAGCTTTCTTT
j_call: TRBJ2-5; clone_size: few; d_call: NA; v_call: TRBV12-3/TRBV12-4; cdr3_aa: CASSLPRSQETQYF; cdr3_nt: TGTGCCAGCAGTTTACCCCGTTCCCAAGAGACCCAGTACTTC
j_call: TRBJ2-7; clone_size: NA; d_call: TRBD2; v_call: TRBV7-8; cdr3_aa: CASSLGLAGHSSYEQYF; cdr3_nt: TGTGCCAGCAGCTTGGGACTAGCGGGCCATTCCTCCTACGAGCAGTACTTC
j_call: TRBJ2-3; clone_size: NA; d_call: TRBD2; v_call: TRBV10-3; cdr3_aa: CAISYPGLAVLGTQYF; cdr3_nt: TGTGCCATCAGTTATCCGGGACTAGCGGTTCTGGGTACGCAGTATTTT
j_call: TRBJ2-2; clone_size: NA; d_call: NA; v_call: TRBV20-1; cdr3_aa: CSARDRRASNTGELFF; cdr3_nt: TGCAGTGCTAGAGATAGGCGGGCGTCGAACACCGGGGAGCTGTTTTTT
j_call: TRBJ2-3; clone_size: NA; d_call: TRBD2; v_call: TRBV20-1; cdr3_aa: CSATSGTYPRTDTQYF; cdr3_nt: TGCAGTGCTACTAGCGGGACTTACCCGCGAACAGATACGCAGTATTTT
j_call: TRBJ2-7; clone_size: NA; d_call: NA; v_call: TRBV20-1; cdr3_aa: CSAPEGRLYF; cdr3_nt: TGCAGTGCCCCAGAGGGCCGGTTGTACTTC
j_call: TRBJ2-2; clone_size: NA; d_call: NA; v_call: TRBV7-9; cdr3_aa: CASSLARELFF; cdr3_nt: TGTGCCAGCAGCTTAGCGAGGGAGCTGTTTTTT
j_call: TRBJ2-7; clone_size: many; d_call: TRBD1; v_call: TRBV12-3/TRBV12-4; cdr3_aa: CASRDRERAYEQYF; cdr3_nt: TGTGCCAGCAGAGACAGGGAAAGGGCCTACGAGCAGTACTTC
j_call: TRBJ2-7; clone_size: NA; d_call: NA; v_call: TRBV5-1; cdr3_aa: CASSYSSYYEQYF; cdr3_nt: TGCGCCAGCAGCTACTCTAGCTACTACGAGCAGTACTTC
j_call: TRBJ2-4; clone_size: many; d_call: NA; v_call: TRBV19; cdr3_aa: CASNTGKNIQYF; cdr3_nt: TGTGCCAGTAATACCGGCAAAAACATTCAGTACTTC
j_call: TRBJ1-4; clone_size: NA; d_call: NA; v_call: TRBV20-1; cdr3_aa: CSARDLAGPTNEKLFF; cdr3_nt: TGCAGTGCTAGAGATCTGGCAGGGCCAACTAATGAAAAACTGTTTTTT
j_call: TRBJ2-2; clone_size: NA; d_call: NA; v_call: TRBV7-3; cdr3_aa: CASTATGLNTGELFF; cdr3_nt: TGTGCCAGCACCGCGACTGGACTAAACACCGGGGAGCTGTTTTTT
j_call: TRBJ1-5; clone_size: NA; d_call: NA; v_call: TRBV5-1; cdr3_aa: CASSRGGGGNQPQHF; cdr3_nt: TGCGCCAGCAGCCGAGGAGGCGGGGGGAATCAGCCCCAGCATTTT
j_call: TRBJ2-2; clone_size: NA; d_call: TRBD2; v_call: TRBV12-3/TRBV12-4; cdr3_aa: CASSPPGLAQEVRGLRRTGELFF; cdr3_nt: TGTGCCAGCAGTCCCCCGGGACTAGCTCAAGAGGTTCGGGGGCTTCGACGGACCGGGGAGCTGTTTTTT
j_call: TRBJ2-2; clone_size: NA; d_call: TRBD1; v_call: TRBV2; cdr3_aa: CASGSGQGPQGCANTGELFF; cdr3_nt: TGTGCCAGCGGATCGGGACAGGGTCCCCAGGGCTGTGCGAACACCGGGGAGCTGTTTTTT
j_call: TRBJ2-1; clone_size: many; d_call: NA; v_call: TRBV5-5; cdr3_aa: CASSFRGSRNEQFF; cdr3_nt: TGTGCCAGCAGCTTCCGGGGATCTCGGAATGAGCAGTTCTTC
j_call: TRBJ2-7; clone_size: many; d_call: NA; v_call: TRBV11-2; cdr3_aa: CASSVSYEQYF; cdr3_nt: TGTGCCAGCAGCGTGAGCTACGAGCAGTACTTC
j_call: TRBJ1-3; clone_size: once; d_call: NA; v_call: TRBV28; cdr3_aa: CASSPGIGGCTIYF; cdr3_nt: TGTGCCAGCAGTCCAGGGATAGGGGGATGCACCATATATTTT
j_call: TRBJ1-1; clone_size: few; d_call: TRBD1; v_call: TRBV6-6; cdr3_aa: CASIRNRGGLNTEAFF; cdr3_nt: TGTGCCAGCATTAGGAACAGGGGTGGATTGAACACTGAAGCTTTCTTT
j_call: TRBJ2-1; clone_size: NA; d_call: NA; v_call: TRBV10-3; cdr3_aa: CAISESGSSYNEQFF; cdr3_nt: TGTGCCATCAGTGAGTCGGGGAGCTCCTACAATGAGCAGTTCTTC
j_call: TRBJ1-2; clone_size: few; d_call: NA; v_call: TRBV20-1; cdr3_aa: CSASRQGGYTF; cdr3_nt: TGCAGTGCTAGTCGACAAGGTGGCTACACCTTC
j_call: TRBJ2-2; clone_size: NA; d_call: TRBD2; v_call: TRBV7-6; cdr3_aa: CASSSFPGLDYANTGELFF; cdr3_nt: TGTGCCAGCAGCAGTTTTCCGGGACTAGATTACGCGAACACCGGGGAGCTGTTTTTT
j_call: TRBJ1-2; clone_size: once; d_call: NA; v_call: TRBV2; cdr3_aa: CASSVGLAGNYGYTF; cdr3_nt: TGTGCCAGCAGTGTTGGGCTAGCGGGGAACTATGGCTACACCTTC
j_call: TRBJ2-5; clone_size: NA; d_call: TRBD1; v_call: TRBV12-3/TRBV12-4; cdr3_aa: CASSFLTGAQYF; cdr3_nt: TGTGCCAGCAGTTTCCTGACAGGGGCCCAGTACTTC
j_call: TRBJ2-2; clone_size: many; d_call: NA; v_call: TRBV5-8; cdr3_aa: CASSPTGRESTGELFF; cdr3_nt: TGTGCCAGCAGCCCCACGGGCAGGGAGAGCACCGGGGAGCTGTTTTTT
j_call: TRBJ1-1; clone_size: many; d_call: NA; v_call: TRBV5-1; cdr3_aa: CASSLTNLRRGVRAEAFF; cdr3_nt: TGCGCCAGCAGCTTGACAAACTTAAGAAGGGGCGTCAGAGCTGAAGCTTTCTTT
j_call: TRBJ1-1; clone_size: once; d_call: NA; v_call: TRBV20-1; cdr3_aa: CSARPDTEAFF; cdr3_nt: TGCAGTGCTAGACCGGACACTGAAGCTTTCTTT
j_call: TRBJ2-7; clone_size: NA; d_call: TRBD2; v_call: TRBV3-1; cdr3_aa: CAGSPRLAGEFSYEQYF; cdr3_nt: TGTGCCGGCAGCCCCCGACTAGCGGGAGAGTTCTCCTACGAGCAGTACTTC
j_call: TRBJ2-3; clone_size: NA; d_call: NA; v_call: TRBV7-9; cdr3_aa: CASSSYLNSDTQYF; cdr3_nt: TGTGCCAGCAGCTCCTACCTAAACTCAGATACGCAGTATTTT
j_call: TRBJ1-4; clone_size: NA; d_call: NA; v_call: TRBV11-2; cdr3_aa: CASSKGQNEKLFF; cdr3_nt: TGTGCCAGCAGCAAAGGACAGAATGAAAAACTGTTTTTT
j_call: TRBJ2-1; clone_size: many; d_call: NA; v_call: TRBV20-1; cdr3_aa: CSAVHLGGSYNEQFF; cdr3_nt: TGCAGTGCTGTACACCTCGGGGGCTCCTACAATGAGCAGTTCTTC
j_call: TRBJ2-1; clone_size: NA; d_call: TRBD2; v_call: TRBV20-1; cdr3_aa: CSTTSGMITQSKFF; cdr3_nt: TGCAGTACGACTAGCGGGATGATCACGCAGTCTAAGTTCTTC
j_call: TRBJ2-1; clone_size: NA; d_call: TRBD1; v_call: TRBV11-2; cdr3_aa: CASSWTGGISYNEQFF; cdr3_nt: TGTGCCAGCAGCTGGACAGGGGGTATTTCCTACAATGAGCAGTTCTTC
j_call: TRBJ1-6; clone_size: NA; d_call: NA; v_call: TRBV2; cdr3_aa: CASGTSGRLSNSPLHF; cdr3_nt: TGTGCCAGCGGTACCTCAGGGAGGCTCTCTAATTCACCCCTCCACTTT
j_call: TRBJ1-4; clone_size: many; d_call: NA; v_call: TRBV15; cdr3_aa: CATSSPGTFSEKLFF; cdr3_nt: TGTGCCACCAGCAGCCCCGGGACTTTCTCCGAAAAACTGTTTTTT